Listed below are T cell receptor beta chains from one sample, sequenced in a study of blood T cell repertoires in COVID-19. Assay: immunoSEQ multiplex PCR; the TCRdb copy retains only in-frame clones and omits some. The sample has roughly 280,000 clones; about 85% are singletons. The source material was peripheral blood. These receptors were obtained from a young man with active or convalescent COVID-19. Each CDR3 is given with its conserved first and last residue. D genes are given only for firm matches. The listing skips clone size in some rows; elsewhere it reads once, few, many or a size class.

d_call | j_call | v_call | clone_size | cdr3_nt | cdr3_aa
NA | TRBJ1-5 | TRBV28 | NA | TGTGCCAGCAGTTTAGGGCAGGGAAGGGGCCGGCCCCAGCATTTT | CASSLGQGRGRPQHF
NA | TRBJ1-4 | TRBV4-3 | NA | TGCGCCAGCAGCCAAGATTATACAACTAATGAAAAACTGTTTTTT | CASSQDYTTNEKLFF
TRBD1 | TRBJ1-2 | TRBV6-5 | once | TGTGCCAGCAGGCAGACAGGGAAGGATGGCTACACCTTC | CASRQTGKDGYTF
NA | TRBJ2-1 | TRBV24-1 | NA | TGTGCCACCAAGGGGGGGGGTTTCCACAATGAGCAGTTCTTC | CATKGGGFHNEQFF
NA | TRBJ1-5 | TRBV25-1 | NA | TGTGCCAGCAGTGATTCTTCGGGACAGCCCCAGCATTTT | CASSDSSGQPQHF
TRBD1 | TRBJ2-2 | TRBV5-6 | NA | TGTGCCAGCAGTTACGCCCCGGGACAGAGGACCGGGGAGCTGTTTTTT | CASSYAPGQRTGELFF
NA | TRBJ1-3 | TRBV9 | NA | TGTGCCAGCAGCGGGGGGCGCGGAGACACCATATATTTT | CASSGGRGDTIYF
NA | TRBJ2-1 | TRBV18 | NA | TGTGCCAGCTCACCGAGGGCTCGGGAGCAGTTCTTC | CASSPRAREQFF
NA | TRBJ1-1 | TRBV7-3 | few | TGTGCCAGCAGCTCTGACAGGACTGAAGCTTTCTTT | CASSSDRTEAFF
TRBD1 | TRBJ1-2 | TRBV28 | NA | TGTGCCAGCAGTTCCCCAGGGGGCATTGGCTACACCTTC | CASSSPGGIGYTF
NA | TRBJ2-1 | TRBV20-1 | NA | TGCAGTGCTAAGGGGCGGAATGAGCAGTTCTTC | CSAKGRNEQFF
NA | TRBJ2-1 | TRBV19 | NA | TGTGCCAGTAGTATTAAGATTTGGCAGTACAATGAGCAGTTCTTC | CASSIKIWQYNEQFF
NA | TRBJ2-7 | TRBV6-5 | NA | TGTGCCAGCAGTAATACAGGGCACGAGCAGTACTTC | CASSNTGHEQYF
TRBD1 | TRBJ1-2 | TRBV7-9 | NA | TGTGCCAGCAGCCCTGGACAGGATTTGGTCTATGGCTACACCTTC | CASSPGQDLVYGYTF
TRBD1 | TRBJ1-2 | TRBV6-5 | NA | TGTGCCAGCATACAGGGGGCGGGGGCTAACTATGGCTACACCTTC | CASIQGAGANYGYTF
NA | TRBJ2-1 | TRBV27 | NA | TGTGCCAGCAGTTTTAATTACCGGGGGGAGCAGTTCTTC | CASSFNYRGEQFF
TRBD1 | TRBJ1-6 | TRBV27 | NA | TGTGCCAGCACTCAACAGGGGTCACGCTATAATTCACCCCTCCACTTT | CASTQQGSRYNSPLHF
NA | TRBJ1-1 | TRBV6-5 | NA | TGTGCCAGCAGTTTAGTGGGGACTGACACTGAAGCTTTCTTT | CASSLVGTDTEAFF
NA | TRBJ1-3 | TRBV5-1 | NA | TGCGCCAGCAGCTTGCCCTCCGTGAACACCATATATTTT | CASSLPSVNTIYF
NA | TRBJ2-7 | TRBV9 | NA | TGTGCCAGCAGCGCCCTAGACCGAGAGCAGTACTTC | CASSALDREQYF
NA | TRBJ2-5 | TRBV6-5 | NA | TGTGCCAGCCCGACAGATTCTCAAGAGACCCAGTACTTC | CASPTDSQETQYF
NA | TRBJ2-1 | TRBV24-1 | NA | TGTGCCACCAGTGATTTCTGGGGGGTTGAGCAGTTCTTC | CATSDFWGVEQFF
TRBD2 | TRBJ2-7 | TRBV28 | NA | TGTGCCAGCAGTTTACGATGGGAGGGTGAGCAGTACTTC | CASSLRWEGEQYF
NA | TRBJ2-7 | TRBV4-1 | NA | TGCGCCAGCAGCGCGGGGTACGAGCAGTACTTC | CASSAGYEQYF
NA | TRBJ1-6 | TRBV27 | NA | TGTGCCACGCAGGAGGCCCGGGAGTCACCCCTCCACTTT | CATQEARESPLHF
NA | TRBJ1-1 | TRBV5-6 | NA | TGTGCCAGCAGCGGAACCGACGGGTACACTGAAGCTTTCTTT | CASSGTDGYTEAFF
TRBD1 | TRBJ2-3 | TRBV5-1 | NA | TGCGCCAGCAGCCACGCCCCGGGACAGGAGAAAGATACGCAGTATTTT | CASSHAPGQEKDTQYF
TRBD1 | TRBJ1-5 | TRBV19 | few | TGTGCCAGTAGTCAGGGGGGTGGCAATCAGCCCCAGCATTTT | CASSQGGGNQPQHF